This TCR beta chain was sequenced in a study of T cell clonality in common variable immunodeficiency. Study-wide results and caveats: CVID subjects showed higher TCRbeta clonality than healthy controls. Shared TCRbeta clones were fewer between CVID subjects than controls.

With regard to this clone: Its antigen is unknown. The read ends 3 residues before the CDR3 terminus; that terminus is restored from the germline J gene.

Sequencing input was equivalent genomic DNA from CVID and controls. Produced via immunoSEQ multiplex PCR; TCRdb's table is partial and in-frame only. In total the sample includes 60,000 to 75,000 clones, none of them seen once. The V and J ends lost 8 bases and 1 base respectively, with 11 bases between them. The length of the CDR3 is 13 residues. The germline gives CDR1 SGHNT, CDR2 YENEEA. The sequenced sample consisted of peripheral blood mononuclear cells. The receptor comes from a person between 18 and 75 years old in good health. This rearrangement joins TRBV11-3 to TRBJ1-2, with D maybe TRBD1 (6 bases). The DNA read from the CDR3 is TGTGCCAGCGCCCCAGGGGATAACTATGGC. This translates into CASAPGDNYG. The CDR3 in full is CASAPGDNYGYTF.